This T cell receptor (beta chain) derives from a study of siplizumab effects on memory and regulatory T cells. Per sample, around 10^5 TCR templates were assayed. Clones were sequenced by immunoSEQ multiplex PCR, and TCRdb holds only the in-frame ones, with some missing. The sample carries more than 60,000 clones, roughly 96% recorded once. V trimming: 4 bases; J trimming: 2 bases; junction bases outside the gene matches: 8. The CDR3 has 15 amino acids. Germline values: CDR1 WSHSY, CDR2 SAAADI. The genes are TRBV10-2 and TRBJ2-7, with 7 bases lining up with TRBD2. Specimen: naive CD8+ T cells sorted from blood. The receptor was isolated from a human donor in good health. CDR3 residues: CASSGPWEGAYEQYF. The CDR3 DNA is TGCGCCAGCAGTGGGCCATGGGAGGGCGCCTACGAGCAGTACTTC.